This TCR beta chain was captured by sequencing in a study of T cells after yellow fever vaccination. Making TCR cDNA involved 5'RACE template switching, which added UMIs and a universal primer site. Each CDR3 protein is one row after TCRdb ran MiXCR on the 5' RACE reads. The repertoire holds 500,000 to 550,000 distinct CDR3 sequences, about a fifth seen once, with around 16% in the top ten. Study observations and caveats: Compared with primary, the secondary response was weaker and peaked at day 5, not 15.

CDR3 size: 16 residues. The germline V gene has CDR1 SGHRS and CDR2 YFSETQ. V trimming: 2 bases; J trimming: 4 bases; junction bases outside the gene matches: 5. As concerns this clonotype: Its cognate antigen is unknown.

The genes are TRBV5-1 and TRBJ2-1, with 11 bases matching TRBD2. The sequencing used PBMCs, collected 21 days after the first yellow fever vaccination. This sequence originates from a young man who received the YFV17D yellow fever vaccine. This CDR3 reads CASSFRLAGLYNEQFF. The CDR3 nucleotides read TGCGCCAGCAGCTTTAGACTAGCGGGGCTTTACAATGAGCAGTTCTTC.